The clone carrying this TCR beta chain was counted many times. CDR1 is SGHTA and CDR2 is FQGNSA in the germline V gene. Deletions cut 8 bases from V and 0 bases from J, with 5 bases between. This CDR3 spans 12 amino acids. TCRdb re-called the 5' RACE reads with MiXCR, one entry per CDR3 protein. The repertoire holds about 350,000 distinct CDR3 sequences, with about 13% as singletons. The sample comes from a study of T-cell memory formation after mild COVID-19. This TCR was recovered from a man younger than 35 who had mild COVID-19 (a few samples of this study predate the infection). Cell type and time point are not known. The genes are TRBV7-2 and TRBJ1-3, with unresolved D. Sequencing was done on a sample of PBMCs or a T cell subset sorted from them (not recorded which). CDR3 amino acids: CASESSGNTIYF. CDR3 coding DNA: TGTGCCAGCGAGAGCTCTGGAAACACCATATATTTT.